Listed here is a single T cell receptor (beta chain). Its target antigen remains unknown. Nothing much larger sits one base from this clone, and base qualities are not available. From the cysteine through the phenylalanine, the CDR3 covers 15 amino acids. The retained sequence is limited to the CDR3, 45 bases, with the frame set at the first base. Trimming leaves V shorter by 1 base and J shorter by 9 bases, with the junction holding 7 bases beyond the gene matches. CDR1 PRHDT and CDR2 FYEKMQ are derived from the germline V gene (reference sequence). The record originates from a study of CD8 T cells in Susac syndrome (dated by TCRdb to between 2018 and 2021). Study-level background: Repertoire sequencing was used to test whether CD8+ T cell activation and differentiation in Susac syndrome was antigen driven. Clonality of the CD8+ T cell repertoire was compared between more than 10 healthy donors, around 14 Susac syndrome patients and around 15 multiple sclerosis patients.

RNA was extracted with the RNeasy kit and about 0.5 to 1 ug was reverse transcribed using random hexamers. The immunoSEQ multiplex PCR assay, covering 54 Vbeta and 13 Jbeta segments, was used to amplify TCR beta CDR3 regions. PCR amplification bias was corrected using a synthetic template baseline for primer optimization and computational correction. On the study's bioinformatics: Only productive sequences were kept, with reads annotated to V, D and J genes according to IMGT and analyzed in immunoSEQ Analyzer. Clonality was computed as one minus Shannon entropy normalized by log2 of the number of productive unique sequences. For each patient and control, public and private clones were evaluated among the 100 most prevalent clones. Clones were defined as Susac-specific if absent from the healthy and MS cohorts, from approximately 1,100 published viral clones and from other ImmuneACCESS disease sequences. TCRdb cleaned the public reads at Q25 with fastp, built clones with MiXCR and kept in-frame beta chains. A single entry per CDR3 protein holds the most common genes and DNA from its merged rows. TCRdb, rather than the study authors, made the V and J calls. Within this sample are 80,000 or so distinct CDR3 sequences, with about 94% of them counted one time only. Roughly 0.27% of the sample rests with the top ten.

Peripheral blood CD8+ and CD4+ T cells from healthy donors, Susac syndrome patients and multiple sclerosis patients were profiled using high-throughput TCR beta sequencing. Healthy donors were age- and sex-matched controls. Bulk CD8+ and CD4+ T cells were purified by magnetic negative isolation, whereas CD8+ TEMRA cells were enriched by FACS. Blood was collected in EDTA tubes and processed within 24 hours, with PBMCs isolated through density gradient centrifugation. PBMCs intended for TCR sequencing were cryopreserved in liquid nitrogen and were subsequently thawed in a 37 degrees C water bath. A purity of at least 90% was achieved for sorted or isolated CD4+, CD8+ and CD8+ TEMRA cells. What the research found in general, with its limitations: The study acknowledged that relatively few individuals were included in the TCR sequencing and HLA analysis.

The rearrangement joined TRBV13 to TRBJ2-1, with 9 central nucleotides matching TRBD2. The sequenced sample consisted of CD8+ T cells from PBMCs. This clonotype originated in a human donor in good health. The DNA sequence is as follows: TGTGCCAGCAGCTTAGAAGTAGCGGGAGTGGCTGAGCAGTTCTTC. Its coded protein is CASSLEVAGVAEQFF.